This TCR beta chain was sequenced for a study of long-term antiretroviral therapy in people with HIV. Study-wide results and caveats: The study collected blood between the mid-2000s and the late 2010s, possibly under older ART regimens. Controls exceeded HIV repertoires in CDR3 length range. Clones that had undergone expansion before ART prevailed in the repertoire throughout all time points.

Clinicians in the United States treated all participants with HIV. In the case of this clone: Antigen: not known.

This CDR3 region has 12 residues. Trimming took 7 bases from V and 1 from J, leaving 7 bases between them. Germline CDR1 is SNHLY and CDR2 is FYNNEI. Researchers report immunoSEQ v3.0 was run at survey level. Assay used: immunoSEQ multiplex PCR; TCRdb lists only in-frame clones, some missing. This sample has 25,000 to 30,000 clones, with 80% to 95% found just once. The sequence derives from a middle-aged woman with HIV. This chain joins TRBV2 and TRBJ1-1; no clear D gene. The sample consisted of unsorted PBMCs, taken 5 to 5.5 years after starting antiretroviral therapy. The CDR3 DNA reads TGTGCCAGCACCAACAGGAACACTGAAGCTTTCTTT. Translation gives CASTNRNTEAFF.